The 23 T cell receptor beta chains below all came from one sample that was sequenced in a study of blood T cell repertoires in COVID-19. Libraries were prepared by immunoSEQ multiplex PCR; TCRdb keeps only in-frame clonotypes and omits some of them. The sample yields 130,000 to 150,000 clones, approximately 80% seen once. Sequencing input: peripheral blood. Receptor source: an elderly woman with acute or convalescent COVID-19.

The chain links TRBV7-3 to TRBJ1-1, with TRBD1 as a possible D gene (6 bases). The CDR3 extends over 15 amino acids. V gave up 6 bases and J gave up 3 bases, with 17 bases separating them. Looked up from germline, CDR1 is SGHTA and CDR2 is FQGTGA. CDR3 nucleotide sequence: TGTGCCAGCAGTCTCGGGGGGCGCGTCCACACTGAAGCTTTCTTT. Translation: CASSLGGRVHTEAFF.

The rearrangement uses TRBV15 and TRBJ1-6; no clear D. Per germline, CDR1 LNHNV and CDR2 YYDKDF (reference sequence). The length of the CDR3 is 14 residues. The V end lost 0 bases, the J end lost 7 bases, and 7 bases lay between the germline ends. The CDR3 DNA is TGTGCCACCAGCAGAGATCCGGGAAATTCACCCCTCCACTTT. Amino acid sequence: CATSRDPGNSPLHF.

The V gene is TRBV11-2, the J gene TRBJ1-1; TRBD1 agrees at 10 bases. The CDR3 runs to 13 residues. Trimming cost V 5 bases and J 8 bases; bases outside gene matches: 5. CDR1 and CDR2 from the germline V gene are SGHAT and FQNNGV. In DNA form, the CDR3 reads TGTGCCAGCAGCCTCCGGGACAGGGGAGAAGCTTTCTTT. Translated: CASSLRDRGEAFF.

J is TRBJ1-2 and V is TRBV7-2; a weak D match, TRBD1 (5 bases). Germline V gene sequence: CDR1 SGHTA, CDR2 FQGNSA. The CDR3 has 14 residues. V was trimmed by 5 bases and J by 1 base, leaving 11 bases between them. The CDR3 sequence is CASSSNQGNYGYTF. CDR3 nucleotides: TGTGCCAGCAGCAGCAATCAGGGTAACTATGGCTACACCTTC.

This chain connects TRBV5-6 to TRBJ1-1; no reliable D call. Trimming shortened V by 2 bases and J by 3 bases, and 17 bases separated the two germline ends. Per germline, CDR1 SGHDT and CDR2 YYEEEE. This CDR3 region has 16 residues. The CDR3 here is CASSFSTGYGDTEAFF. The CDR3 DNA sequence: TGTGCCAGCAGCTTCTCGACCGGGTACGGGGACACTGAAGCTTTCTTT.

Here the CDR3 reads CASGLVGQGRTGELFF. The CDR3 DNA reads TGTGCTAGTGGTTTGGTGGGTCAGGGAAGGACCGGGGAGCTGTTTTTT. The chain joins TRBV12-5 to TRBJ2-2; a possible D gene is TRBD1 (5 bases). Deletions cut 0 bases from V and 5 bases from J, with 13 bases between. Germline V lookup: CDR1 LGHNT, CDR2 FRNRAP. This CDR3 has 16 residues.

The chain has TRBV18 and TRBJ1-5, with 9 positions matching TRBD1. The V gene's germline CDR1 is KGHSH and CDR2 LQKENI. The V gene end was trimmed by 5 bases and the J gene end by 2 bases; junction bases not matched to a gene: 4. This CDR3 contains 15 residues. The CDR3 here is CASSADRGGNQPQHF. The CDR3 DNA reads TGTGCCAGCTCAGCGGACAGGGGTGGCAATCAGCCCCAGCATTTT.

DNA for the CDR3: TGTGCCACCAGCGGGCCGGGACAGGGATCGTATGGCTACACCTTC. Its protein is CATSGPGQGSYGYTF. The chain is built from TRBV15 and TRBJ1-2, with 9 bases identical to TRBD1. The length of the CDR3 is 15 residues. The germline V gene encodes CDR1 LNHNV and CDR2 YYDKDF (reference sequence). J lost 5 bases, V lost 5 bases, and 9 bases had no gene match. Full variable domain (missing parts from reference TRBV15 and TRBJ1-2): DAMVIQNPRYQVTQFGKPVTLSCSQTLNHNVMYWYQQKSSQAPKLLFHYYDKDFNNEADTPDNFQSRRPNTSFCFLDIRSPGLGDTAMYLCATSGPGQGSYGYTFGSGTRLTVV.

The chain carries TRBV6-5 and TRBJ1-1; tentatively, D is TRBD1 (6 bases). The germline V and J ends were trimmed by 7 bases and 1 base, with 13 bases remaining between them. This CDR3 region has 14 residues. The germline V gene encodes CDR1 MNHEY and CDR2 SVGAGI. The CDR3 protein is CASTPGVRNTEAFF. Here the CDR3 DNA reads TGTGCCAGCACCCCAGGGGTCCGGAACACTGAAGCTTTCTTT.

To note about this clone: Other DNA sequences from this sample encode an identical CDR3 as well. The J gene is TRBJ2-2, the V gene TRBV15, with no clear D. Germline CDR1 reads LNHNV; CDR2 reads YYDKDF (reference sequence). The CDR3 covers 15 residues. The V end was cut by 0 bases, the J end by 2 bases, with 7 bases between. CDR3 in amino acids: CATSRDPRNTGELFF. The CDR3 DNA is TGTGCCACCAGCAGAGATCCCAGAAACACCGGGGAGCTGTTTTTT.

The J gene is TRBJ2-2, the V gene TRBV4-1, with 7 bases that match TRBD1. V lost 6 bases, J lost 1 base, and 5 bases stayed unmatched. Germline CDR1 reads MGHRA; CDR2 reads YSYEKL. The CDR3 runs to 15 residues. The CDR3 spells CASRGQIMNTGELFF. The CDR3 region has the DNA TGCGCCAGCAGGGGACAGATTATGAACACCGGGGAGCTGTTTTTT.

This chain connects TRBV6-5 to TRBJ1-2; the D is unclear. Germline lookup yields CDR1 MNHEY and CDR2 SVGAGI. Trimming left V 2 bases short and J 7 bases short, with 14 bases between. The CDR3 spans 14 residues. The CDR3 here is CASSYGGFGAGYTF. The DNA for the CDR3 is TGTGCCAGCAGTTACGGAGGGTTCGGTGCTGGCTACACCTTC.

The genes are TRBV6-1 and TRBJ2-3; D is uncertain. The V end was cut by 0 bases, the J end by 2 bases, with 9 bases between. From germline, CDR1 is MNHNS and CDR2 SASEGT. The length of the CDR3 is 15 residues. CDR3 loop: CASSEARWSTDTQYF. The CDR3 DNA is TGTGCCAGCAGTGAAGCCCGGTGGTCCACAGATACGCAGTATTTT.

The J gene is TRBJ1-6, the V gene TRBV11-2, with 9 bases matching TRBD1. Unmatched junction bases numbered 6, after V lost 5 bases and J lost 10 bases. This CDR3 is built from 14 residues. The germline CDR1 and CDR2 sequences are SGHAT and FQNNGV. CDR3 amino acids: CASSAGTGWSPLHF. The CDR3 bases are TGTGCCAGCAGCGCCGGGACAGGGTGGTCACCCCTCCACTTT. Using reference TRBV11-2 and TRBJ1-6 for the parts outside the CDR3, the full variable domain is EAGVAQSPRYKIIEKRQSVAFWCNPISGHATLYWYQQILGQGPKLLIQFQNNGVVDDSQLPKDRFSAERLKGVDSTLKIQPAKLEDSAVYLCASSAGTGWSPLHFGNGTRLTVT.

The chain has TRBV12-3 or TRBV12-4 and TRBJ2-7; D ambiguous. The length of the CDR3 is 13 residues. Trimming shortened V by 0 bases and J by 3 bases, and 6 bases separated the two germline ends. The CDR3 DNA is TGTGCCAGCAGTTTAGCGCCGAGCTACGAGCAGTACTTC. Residues: CASSLAPSYEQYF.

J is TRBJ2-7 and V is TRBV19; D is possibly TRBD1 (6 bases). The V gene's germline CDR1 is LNHDA and CDR2 SQIVND (reference sequence). The CDR3 sequence is 15 residues long. The V end was cut by 8 bases, the J end by 2 bases, with 19 bases between. CDR3 region: CASATGQGSTYEQYF. In DNA, the CDR3 is TGTGCCAGTGCAACCGGGCAGGGGTCCACCTACGAGCAGTACTTC.

The V and J genes are TRBV29-1 and TRBJ1-1; weak D call: TRBD1 (5 bases). The germline V gene has CDR1 SQVTM and CDR2 ANQGSEA. The germline V and J ends were trimmed by 4 bases and 1 base, with 7 bases remaining between them. The CDR3 covers 12 residues. In nucleotides, the CDR3 is TGCAGCGTTGGTAGGGGGAACACTGAAGCTTTCTTT. Encoded protein: CSVGRGNTEAFF.

The chain has TRBV20-1 and TRBJ1-5; D is unresolved. The CDR3 covers 11 residues. Trimming removed 3 bases from V and 4 bases from J, with 4 bases in between. Germline CDR1 DFQATT, CDR2 SNEGSKA (reference sequence). CDR3 in DNA: TGCAGTGCTAGCGAGAATCAGCCCCAGCATTTT. Translating it yields CSASENQPQHF.

As DNA, the CDR3 is TGTGCCAGCAGCAAAGGGGGACACTCCAACAATGAGCAGTTCTTC. Protein: CASSKGGHSNNEQFF. The chain links TRBV21-1 to TRBJ2-1; no DNA check was done on the table's D call, TRBD1. TRBV21-1 is termed a pseudogene. This CDR3 spans 15 amino acids.

The chain employs TRBV6-2 or TRBV6-3 and TRBJ1-6; 7 nucleotides match TRBD1. J lost 16 bases, V lost 5 bases, and 5 bases had no gene match. Germline lookup yields CDR1 MNHEY and CDR2 SVGEGT. The CDR3 sequence is 11 residues long. CDR3 DNA: TGTGCCAGCAGTCAGGGACAGACACTCCACTTT. It encodes CASSQGQTLHF.

The rearrangement uses TRBV7-9 and TRBJ2-7, with D possibly matching TRBD2 (5 bases). V gave up 3 bases and J gave up 5 bases, with 8 bases separating them. The CDR3 length is 12 residues. Germline loops: CDR1 SEHNR, CDR2 FQNEAQ (reference sequence). The CDR3 here is CASSFGLDEQYF. In DNA form, the CDR3 reads TGTGCCAGCAGCTTTGGACTTGACGAGCAGTACTTC.

This clone was counted a few times. The chain is built from TRBV18 and TRBJ1-2; the D gene is possibly TRBD1 (6 bases). With 4 bases removed from V and 3 bases from J, the gap between germline ends came to 21 bases. The CDR3 has 17 amino acids. CDR1 and CDR2 from the germline V gene are KGHSH and LQKENI. CDR3 sequence: CASSLSDQGLEDYGYTF. CDR3 nucleotide sequence: TGTGCCAGCTCACTTTCCGACCAGGGGTTGGAGGACTATGGCTACACCTTC.

The chain couples TRBV5-5 to TRBJ2-5; 9 bases line up with TRBD1. The J segment lost 5 bases and the V segment lost 4 bases, leaving 9 bases of the junction unmatched. Germline V gene lookup returns CDR1 SGHKS and CDR2 YYEKEE (reference sequence). The CDR3 is made up of 15 amino acids. CDR3 in amino acids: CASSPGQGLLETQYF. DNA for the CDR3: TGTGCCAGCAGCCCGGGACAGGGACTGTTGGAGACCCAGTACTTC.